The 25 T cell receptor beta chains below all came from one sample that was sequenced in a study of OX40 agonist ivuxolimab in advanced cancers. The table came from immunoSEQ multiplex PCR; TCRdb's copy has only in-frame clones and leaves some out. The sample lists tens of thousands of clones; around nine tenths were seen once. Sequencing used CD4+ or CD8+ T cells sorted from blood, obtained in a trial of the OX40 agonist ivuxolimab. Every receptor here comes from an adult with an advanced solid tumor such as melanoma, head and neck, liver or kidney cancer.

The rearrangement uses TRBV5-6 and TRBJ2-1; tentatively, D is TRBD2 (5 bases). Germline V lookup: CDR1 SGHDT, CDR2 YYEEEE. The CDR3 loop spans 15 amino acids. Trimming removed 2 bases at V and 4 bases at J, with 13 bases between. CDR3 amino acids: CASSFGNRQYNEQFF. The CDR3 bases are TGTGCCAGCAGCTTCGGGAACAGACAATACAATGAGCAGTTCTTC.

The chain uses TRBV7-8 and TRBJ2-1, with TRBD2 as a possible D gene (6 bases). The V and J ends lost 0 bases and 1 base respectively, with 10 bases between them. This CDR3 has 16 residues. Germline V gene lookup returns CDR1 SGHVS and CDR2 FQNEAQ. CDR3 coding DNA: TGTGCCAGCAGCTTAGCGTCGCGGGAATCCTACAATGAGCAGTTCTTC. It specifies CASSLASRESYNEQFF. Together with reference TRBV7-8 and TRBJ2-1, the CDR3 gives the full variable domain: GAGVSQSPRYKVAKRGQDVALRCDPISGHVSLFWYQQALGQGPEFLTYFQNEAQLDKSGLPSDRFFAERPEGSVSTLKIQRTQQEDSAVYLCASSLASRESYNEQFFGPGTRLTVL.

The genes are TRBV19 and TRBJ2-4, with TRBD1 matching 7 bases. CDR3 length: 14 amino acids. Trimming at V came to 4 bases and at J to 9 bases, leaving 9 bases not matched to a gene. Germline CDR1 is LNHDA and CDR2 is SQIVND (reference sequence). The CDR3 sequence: CASSNRASGGIQYF. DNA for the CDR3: TGTGCCAGTAGTAACCGGGCTTCAGGGGGCATTCAGTACTTC.

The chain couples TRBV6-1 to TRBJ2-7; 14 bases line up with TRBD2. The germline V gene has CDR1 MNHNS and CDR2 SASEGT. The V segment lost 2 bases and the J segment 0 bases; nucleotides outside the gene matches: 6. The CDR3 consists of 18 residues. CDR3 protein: CASSEPTSGRVHSYEQYF. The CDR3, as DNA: TGTGCCAGCAGTGAACCGACTAGCGGGAGGGTACACTCCTACGAGCAGTACTTC.

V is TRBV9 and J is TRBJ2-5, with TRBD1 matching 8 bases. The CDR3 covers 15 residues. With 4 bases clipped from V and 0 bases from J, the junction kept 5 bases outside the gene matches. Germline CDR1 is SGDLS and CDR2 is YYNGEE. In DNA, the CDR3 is TGTGCCAGCAGCATGACAGGGGCGGACCAAGAGACCCAGTACTTC. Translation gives CASSMTGADQETQYF.

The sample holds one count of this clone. The CDR3 reads CASGLAGSMGEQYF. CDR3 nucleotide sequence: TGTGCCAGCGGCCTAGCGGGATCGATGGGCGAGCAGTACTTC. This chain joins TRBV7-2 and TRBJ2-7, with 9 bases lining up with TRBD2. Germline V CDR1 and CDR2: SGHTA, FQGNSA. The ends lost 8 bases at V and 6 bases at J; junction bases unmatched: 11. The CDR3 totals 14 residues.

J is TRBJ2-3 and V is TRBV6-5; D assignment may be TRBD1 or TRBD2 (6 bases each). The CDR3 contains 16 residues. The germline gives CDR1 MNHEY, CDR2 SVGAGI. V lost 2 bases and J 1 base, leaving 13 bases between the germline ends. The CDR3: CASSYIWGAGTDTQYF. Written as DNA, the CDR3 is TGTGCCAGCAGTTACATTTGGGGGGCGGGCACAGATACGCAGTATTTT.

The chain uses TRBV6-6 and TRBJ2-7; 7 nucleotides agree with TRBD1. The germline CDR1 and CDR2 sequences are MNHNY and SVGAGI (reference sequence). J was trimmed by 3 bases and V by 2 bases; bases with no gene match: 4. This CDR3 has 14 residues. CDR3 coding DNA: TGTGCCAGCAGTTACCGAACAGGGGACTACGAGCAGTACTTC. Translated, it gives CASSYRTGDYEQYF.

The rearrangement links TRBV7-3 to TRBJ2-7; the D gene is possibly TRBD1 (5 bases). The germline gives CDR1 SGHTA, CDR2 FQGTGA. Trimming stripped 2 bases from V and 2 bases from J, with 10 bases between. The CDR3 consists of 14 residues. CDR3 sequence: CASSLGQGTYEQYF. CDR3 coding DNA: TGTGCCAGCAGCTTAGGGCAGGGTACCTACGAGCAGTACTTC.

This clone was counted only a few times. CDR3 in amino acids: CASSPPGYSNQPQHF. The CDR3 region has the DNA TGTGCCAGCAGTCCCCCCGGGTATAGCAATCAGCCCCAGCATTTT. The chain links TRBV28 to TRBJ1-5; D uncertain. The V gene's germline CDR1 is MDHEN and CDR2 SYDVKM. The CDR3 totals 15 residues. Trimming took 5 bases from V and 0 from J, leaving 11 bases between them.

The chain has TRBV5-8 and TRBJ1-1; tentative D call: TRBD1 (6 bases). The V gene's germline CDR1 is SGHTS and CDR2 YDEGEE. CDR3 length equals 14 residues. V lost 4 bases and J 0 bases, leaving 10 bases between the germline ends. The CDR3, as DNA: TGTGCCAGCAGCCGGGGACACATGAACACTGAAGCTTTCTTT. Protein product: CASSRGHMNTEAFF.

The CDR3 region is CASSRKDNKATNEKLFF. In DNA form, the CDR3 reads TGTGCCAGCAGCCGGAAGGATAACAAGGCAACTAATGAAAAACTGTTTTTT. The gene calls are TRBV4-2 and TRBJ1-4; D ambiguous. CDR3 length: 17 residues. Trimming removed 4 bases from V and 0 bases from J, with 15 bases in between. Per the germline V gene, CDR1 is LGHNA and CDR2 is YNFKEQ.

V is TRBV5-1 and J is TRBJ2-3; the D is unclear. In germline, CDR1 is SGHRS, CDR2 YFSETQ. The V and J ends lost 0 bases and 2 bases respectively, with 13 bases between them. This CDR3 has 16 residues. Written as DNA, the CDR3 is TGCGCCAGCAGCTTGGCCGGAGAAGAGTACACAGATACGCAGTATTTT. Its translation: CASSLAGEEYTDTQYF.

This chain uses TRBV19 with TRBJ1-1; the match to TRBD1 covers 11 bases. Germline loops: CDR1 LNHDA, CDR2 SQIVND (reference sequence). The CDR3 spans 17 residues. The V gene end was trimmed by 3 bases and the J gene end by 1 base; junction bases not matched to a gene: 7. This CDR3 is CASSIWTGGSGNTEAFF. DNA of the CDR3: TGTGCCAGTAGTATCTGGACAGGGGGCAGCGGGAACACTGAAGCTTTCTTT.

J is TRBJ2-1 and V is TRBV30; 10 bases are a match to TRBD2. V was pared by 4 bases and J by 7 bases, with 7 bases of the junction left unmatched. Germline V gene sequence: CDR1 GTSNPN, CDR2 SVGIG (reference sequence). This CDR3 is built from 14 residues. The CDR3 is CAWKLAGAVNEQFF. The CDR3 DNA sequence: TGTGCCTGGAAGCTAGCGGGAGCGGTAAATGAGCAGTTCTTC. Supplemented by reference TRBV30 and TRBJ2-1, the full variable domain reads SQTIHQWPATLVQPVGSPLSLECTVEGTSNPNLYWYRQAAGRGLQLLFYSVGIGQISSEVPQNLSASRPQDRQFILSSKKLLLSDSGFYLCAWKLAGAVNEQFFGPGTRLTVL.

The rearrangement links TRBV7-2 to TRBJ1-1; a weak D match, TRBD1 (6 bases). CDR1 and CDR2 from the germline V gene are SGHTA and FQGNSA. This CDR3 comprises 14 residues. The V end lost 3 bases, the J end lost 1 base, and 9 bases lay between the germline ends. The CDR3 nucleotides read TGTGCCAGCAGCTTCGCCAGGGGGAACACTGAAGCTTTCTTT. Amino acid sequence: CASSFARGNTEAFF.

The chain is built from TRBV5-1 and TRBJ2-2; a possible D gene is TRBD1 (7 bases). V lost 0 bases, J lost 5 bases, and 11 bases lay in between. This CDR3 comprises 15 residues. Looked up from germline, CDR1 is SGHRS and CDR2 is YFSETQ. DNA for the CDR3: TGCGCCAGCAGCTTGGCGGCAGGGGGGACCGGGGAGCTGTTTTTT. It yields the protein CASSLAAGGTGELFF.

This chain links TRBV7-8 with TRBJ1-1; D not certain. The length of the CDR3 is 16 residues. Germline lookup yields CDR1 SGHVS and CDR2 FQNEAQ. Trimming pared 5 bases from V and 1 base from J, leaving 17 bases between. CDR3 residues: CASSPAGQPRNTEAFF. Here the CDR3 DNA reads TGTGCCAGCAGCCCCGCCGGGCAGCCAAGGAACACTGAAGCTTTCTTT.

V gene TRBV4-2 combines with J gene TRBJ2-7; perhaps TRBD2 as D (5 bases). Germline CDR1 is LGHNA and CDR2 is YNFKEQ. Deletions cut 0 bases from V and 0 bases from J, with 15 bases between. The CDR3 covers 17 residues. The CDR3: CASSQDLTGIPSYEQYF. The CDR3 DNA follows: TGTGCCAGCAGCCAAGATCTAACGGGGATACCCTCCTACGAGCAGTACTTC.

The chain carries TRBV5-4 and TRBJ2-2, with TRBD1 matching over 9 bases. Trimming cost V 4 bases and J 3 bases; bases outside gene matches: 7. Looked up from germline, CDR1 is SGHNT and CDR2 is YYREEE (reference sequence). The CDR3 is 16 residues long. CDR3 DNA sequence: TGTGCCAGCAGCAAGGGACAGGGAGGGGACACCGGGGAGCTGTTTTTT. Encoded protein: CASSKGQGGDTGELFF.

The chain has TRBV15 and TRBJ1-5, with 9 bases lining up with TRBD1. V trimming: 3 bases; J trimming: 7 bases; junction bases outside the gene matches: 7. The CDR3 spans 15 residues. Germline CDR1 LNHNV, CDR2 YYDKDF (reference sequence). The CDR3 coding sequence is TGTGCCACCAGCAGTTCGGGACAGGGTATCCAGCCCCAGCATTTT. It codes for CATSSSGQGIQPQHF. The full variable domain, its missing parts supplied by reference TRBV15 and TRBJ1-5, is DAMVIQNPRYQVTQFGKPVTLSCSQTLNHNVMYWYQQKSSQAPKLLFHYYDKDFNNEADTPDNFQSRRPNTSFCFLDIRSPGLGDTAMYLCATSSSGQGIQPQHFGDGTRLSIL.

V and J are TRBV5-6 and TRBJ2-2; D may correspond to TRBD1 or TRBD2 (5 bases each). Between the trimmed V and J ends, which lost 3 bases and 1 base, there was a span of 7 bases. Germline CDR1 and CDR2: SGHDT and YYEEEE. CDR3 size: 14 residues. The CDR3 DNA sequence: TGTGCCAGCAGCTCGAGGGGGAACACCGGGGAGCTGTTTTTT. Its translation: CASSSRGNTGELFF.

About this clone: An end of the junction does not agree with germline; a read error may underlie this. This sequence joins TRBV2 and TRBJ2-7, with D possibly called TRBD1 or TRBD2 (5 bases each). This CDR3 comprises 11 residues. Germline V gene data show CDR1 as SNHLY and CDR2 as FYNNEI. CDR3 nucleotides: TGTGCCAGCAGTCCCGGGACCCGCATCGGGTTC. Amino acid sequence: CASSPGTRIGF.

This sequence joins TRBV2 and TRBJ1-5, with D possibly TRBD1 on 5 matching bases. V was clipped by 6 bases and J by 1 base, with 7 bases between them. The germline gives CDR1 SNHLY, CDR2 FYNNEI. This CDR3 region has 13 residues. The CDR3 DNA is TGTGCCAGCAGCCGGGACAGCAATCAGCCCCAGCATTTT. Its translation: CASSRDSNQPQHF. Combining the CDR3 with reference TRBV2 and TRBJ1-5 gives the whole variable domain EPEVTQTPSHQVTQMGQEVILRCVPISNHLYFYWYRQILGQKVEFLVSFYNNEISEKSEIFDDQFSVERPDGSNFTLKIRSTKLEDSAMYFCASSRDSNQPQHFGDGTRLSIL.

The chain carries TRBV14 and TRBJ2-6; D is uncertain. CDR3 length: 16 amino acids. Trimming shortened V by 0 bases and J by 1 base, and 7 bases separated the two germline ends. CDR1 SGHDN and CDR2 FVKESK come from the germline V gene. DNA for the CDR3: TGTGCCAGCAGCCAAGATATGGTGTCTGGGGCCAACGTCCTGACTTTC. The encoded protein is CASSQDMVSGANVLTF.